Below are 3 T cell receptor beta chains sequenced from a single sample in a study of cytomegalovirus exposure and HLA in healthy donors. Primers for the PCR totalled 60 Vbeta and 13 Jbeta. Data came from immunoSEQ multiplex PCR; TCRdb stores just in-frame clones and leaves some out. Altogether about 160,000 clones are present, around 80% being singletons, with the ten largest covering around 1.3%. The sample was PBMCs. These receptors originate from a boy aged 2 to 9 in good health and CMV-seronegative.

The J gene is TRBJ1-2, the V gene TRBV29-1; TRBD1 might be the D (6 bases). Germline loops: CDR1 SQVTM, CDR2 ANQGSEA. V lost 5 bases and J lost 4, with 20 bases in between. CDR3 length equals 15 residues. CDR3 region: CSVFGQQEPSYGYTF. DNA for the CDR3: TGCAGCGTTTTCGGACAGCAGGAACCCTCCTATGGCTACACCTTC.

The genes are TRBV5-1 and TRBJ2-7; 15 nucleotides match TRBD2. The CDR3 consists of 16 residues. Germline values: CDR1 SGHRS, CDR2 YFSETQ. V dropped 5 bases and J dropped 7; count of bases not matched to a gene: 10. For the CDR3, the DNA is TGCGCCAGCAGTTTTAATCCGGGACTAGCGGGAGGAGAGCAGTACTTC. Residues: CASSFNPGLAGGEQYF.

The chain couples TRBV18 to TRBJ2-5, with no clear D. Trimming shortened V by 2 bases and J by 5 bases, and 6 bases separated the two germline ends. The CDR3 contains 12 residues. Germline CDR1 reads KGHSH; CDR2 reads LQKENI. The CDR3 nucleotides read TGTGCCAGCTCACCAGTCGGGGAGACCCAGTACTTC. Protein: CASSPVGETQYF.